Each of the 17 T cell receptor beta chains below was sequenced from the same sample in a study of blood T cells in healthy people across ages. A J-beta primer mix and a sample-barcoded 5' primer were used in a second PCR of about 7 to 11 cycles. TCRdb used MiXCR to reprocess the 5' RACE reads, holding one entry per CDR3 protein. Here the sample spans 1.8 million or so distinct CDR3 sequences, about two fifths being singletons. Sequenced: blood. The receptors were sampled from a human donor in good health.

As regards this clonotype: One end of the junction varies from germline; a read error may be responsible. The V call is TRBV6-2 or TRBV6-3, the J call TRBJ2-1, with a possible D match to TRBD2 (7 bases). This CDR3 region has 15 residues. The germline V gene encodes CDR1 MNHEY and CDR2 SVGEGT. DNA of the CDR3: TGTGCCGGCAGTTACCTCTTGGGCGGGGGCGATGAGCAGTTCTTC. Amino acid sequence: CAGSYLLGGGDEQFF.

This chain joins TRBV12-3 or TRBV12-4 and TRBJ2-7; 8 nucleotides align to TRBD2. V was clipped by 3 bases and J by 1 base; unmatched bases: 5. The CDR3 contains 15 residues. The CDR3 here is CASSFRGGSSYEQYF. CDR3 DNA sequence: TGTGCCAGCAGTTTTCGCGGGGGGTCTTCCTACGAGCAGTACTTC.

This chain connects TRBV7-2 to TRBJ2-5; D is perhaps TRBD1 (6 bases). The germline gives CDR1 SGHTA, CDR2 FQGNSA. V shed 6 bases and J shed 11 bases, with 22 bases lying between them. CDR3 length: 14 amino acids. The CDR3 loop is CASSPTGSVEKQYF. The CDR3 DNA reads TGTGCCAGCAGTCCTACAGGGTCGGTTGAAAAGCAGTACTTC.

V is TRBV10-3 and J is TRBJ2-7; 7 positions agree with TRBD1. CDR3 size: 14 residues. Germline trimming cut 6 bases from V and 2 bases from J; bases unmatched to any gene: 7. Germline V gene data show CDR1 as ENHRY and CDR2 as SYGVKD. CDR3 in amino acids: CAIRVTGTAYEQYF. For the CDR3, the DNA is TGTGCCATCAGGGTGACAGGGACAGCCTACGAGCAGTACTTC.

This clonotype was seen only once. This chain links TRBV12-3 or TRBV12-4 with TRBJ2-5, with D perhaps given as TRBD1 or TRBD2 (5 bases each). The ends were cut back, 5 bases at V and 5 bases at J, with 18 bases in the middle. CDR3 length: 15 amino acids. The CDR3 region is CASSPHAGDEETQYF. CDR3 DNA sequence: TGTGCCAGCAGTCCTCACGCCGGGGACGAGGAGACCCAGTACTTC.

This clonotype was observed a few times. The V and J genes are TRBV9 and TRBJ2-1; 8 bases align to TRBD2. CDR3 length: 14 amino acids. V was pared by 4 bases and J by 8 bases, with 8 bases of the junction left unmatched. Germline CDR1 SGDLS, CDR2 YYNGEE. The DNA of the CDR3 is TGTGCCAGCAGCTATTCGGGGGGGGGTTATGAGCAGTTCTTC. Translation: CASSYSGGGYEQFF.

This clonotype was detected only a few times. The chain combines TRBV12-3 or TRBV12-4 with TRBJ2-6; D not resolved. With 6 bases removed from V and 3 bases from J, the gap between germline ends came to 12 bases. The CDR3 totals 15 residues. The CDR3 sequence: CASRKQGFGANVLTF. The CDR3 DNA sequence: TGTGCCAGCAGAAAACAAGGATTTGGGGCCAACGTCCTGACTTTC.

The genes are TRBV7-9 and TRBJ1-1, with 9 bases identical to TRBD1. V was clipped by 6 bases and J by 5 bases; unmatched bases: 10. The CDR3 sequence is 15 residues long. Germline V gives CDR1 SEHNR, CDR2 FQNEAQ (reference sequence). The CDR3 DNA is TGTGCCAGCAGGGAACAACAGGGGGCTGAGACTGAAGCTTTCTTT. Its protein is CASREQQGAETEAFF.

The V and J genes are TRBV11-3 and TRBJ2-7; D might be TRBD1 (6 bases). The CDR3 is made up of 14 amino acids. Germline-derived CDR1 and CDR2 are SGHNT and YENEEA. The V and J ends lost 4 bases and 2 bases respectively, with 12 bases between them. The DNA of the CDR3 is TGTGCCAGCAGCTCGAACAGGGCGACCTACGAGCAGTACTTC. This translates into CASSSNRATYEQYF.

This chain uses TRBV4-3 with TRBJ1-5; D is unresolved. Trimming took 0 bases from V and 4 from J, leaving 10 bases between them. Germline V CDR1 and CDR2: LGHNA, YSLEER. The CDR3 contains 15 residues. DNA for the CDR3: TGCGCCAGCAGCCAAGATTTCAACAGTAATCAGCCCCAGCATTTT. Encoded protein: CASSQDFNSNQPQHF.

This clonotype occurred a few times. The chain recombines TRBV5-1 with TRBJ2-7, with a possible D match to TRBD1 (6 bases). V lost 3 bases, J lost 3 bases, and 13 bases lay in between. The CDR3 consists of 14 residues. Germline CDR1 reads SGHRS; CDR2 reads YFSETQ. In DNA form, the CDR3 reads TGCGCCAGCAGCTCAGGACAGATGATCTACGAGCAGTACTTC. This gives the protein CASSSGQMIYEQYF.

The genes are TRBV4-2 and TRBJ2-1; 8 bases are a match to TRBD2. V was pared by 7 bases and J by 13 bases, with 18 bases of the junction left unmatched. This CDR3 contains 15 residues. Germline CDR1 reads LGHNA; CDR2 reads YNFKEQ. The CDR3 region has the DNA TGTGCCAGCAACTCAGCGGGGGAGGGGCAAGAGACCCAGTTCTTC. Encoded protein: CASNSAGEGQETQFF.

The chain uses TRBV7-8 and TRBJ2-3; 11 nucleotides line up with TRBD2. The trim removed 2 bases at V and 6 bases at J, leaving 10 bases unmatched. The germline CDR1 and CDR2 sequences are SGHVS and FQNEAQ. The CDR3 has 17 residues. As DNA, the CDR3 is TGTGCCAGCAGCTTATCCTTAGCGGGGGGGCCGAGGGATACGCAGTATTTT. It translates to CASSLSLAGGPRDTQYF.

The rearrangement joins TRBV12-3 or TRBV12-4 to TRBJ1-2, with D possibly matching TRBD1 (6 bases). Trimming cost V 7 bases and J 8 bases, with 26 bases left between them. The CDR3 spans 16 residues. In nucleotides, the CDR3 is TGTGCCAGCACCCGTCGCTGGGCAGAGTGGGGGCAGGGCTACACCTTC. Encoded protein: CASTRRWAEWGQGYTF.

This clonotype has a single count. The V gene is TRBV7-9, the J gene TRBJ1-5, with D unresolved. The germline gives CDR1 SEHNR, CDR2 FQNEAQ (reference sequence). This CDR3 spans 15 amino acids. V lost 1 base to trimming and J lost 5 bases, with 12 bases between them. For the CDR3, the DNA is TGTGCCAGCAGCTTAGAGGGAGGACCGTATCAGCCCCAGCATTTT. Translation: CASSLEGGPYQPQHF. The whole variable domain, filled in from reference TRBV7-9 and TRBJ1-5, reads DTGVSQNPRHKITKRGQNVTFRCDPISEHNRLYWYRQTLGQGPEFLTYFQNEAQLEKSRLLSDRFSAERPKGSFSTLEIQRTEQGDSAMYLCASSLEGGPYQPQHFGDGTRLSIL.

V gene TRBV5-4 combines with J gene TRBJ1-2; D remains unclear. CDR1 is SGHNT and CDR2 is YYREEE in the germline V gene (reference sequence). The CDR3 consists of 13 residues. V was pared by 0 bases and J by 3 bases, with 6 bases between. Written as DNA, the CDR3 is TGTGCCAGCAGCTTGGCTGAGTACTATGGCTACACCTTC. Translation: CASSLAEYYGYTF.

The chain is built from TRBV15 and TRBJ2-7, with 8 bases lining up with TRBD2. The CDR3 is 18 residues long. Germline lookup yields CDR1 LNHNV and CDR2 YYDKDF (reference sequence). V was pared by 0 bases and J by 2 bases, with 12 bases of the junction left unmatched. The DNA of the CDR3 is TGTGCCACCAGCAGAGATTGGGGAACAACTAGCGGCACCTACGAGCAGTACTTC. The encoded protein is CATSRDWGTTSGTYEQYF. The variable domain in full, completed from reference TRBV15 and TRBJ2-7, reads DAMVIQNPRYQVTQFGKPVTLSCSQTLNHNVMYWYQQKSSQAPKLLFHYYDKDFNNEADTPDNFQSRRPNTSFCFLDIRSPGLGDTAMYLCATSRDWGTTSGTYEQYFGPGTRLTVT.